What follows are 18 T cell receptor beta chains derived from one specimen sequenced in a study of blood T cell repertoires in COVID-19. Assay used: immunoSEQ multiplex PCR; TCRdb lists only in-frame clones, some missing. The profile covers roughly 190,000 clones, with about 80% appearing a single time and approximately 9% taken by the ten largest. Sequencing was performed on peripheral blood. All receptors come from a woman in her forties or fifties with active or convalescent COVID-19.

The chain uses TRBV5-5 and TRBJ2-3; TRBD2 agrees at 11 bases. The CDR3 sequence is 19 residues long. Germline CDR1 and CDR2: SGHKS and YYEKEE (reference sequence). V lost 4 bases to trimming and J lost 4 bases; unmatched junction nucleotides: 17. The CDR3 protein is CASSDTLIAGGRVPDTQYF. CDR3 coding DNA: TGTGCCAGCAGCGACACCCTAATAGCGGGAGGGAGGGTCCCAGATACGCAGTATTTT.

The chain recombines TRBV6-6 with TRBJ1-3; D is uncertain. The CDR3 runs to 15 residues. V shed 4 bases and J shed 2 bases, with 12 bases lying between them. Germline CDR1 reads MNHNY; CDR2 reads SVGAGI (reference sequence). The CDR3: CASSSRGRAGNTIYF. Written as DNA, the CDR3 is TGTGCCAGCAGTTCCAGAGGGAGAGCTGGAAACACCATATATTTT.

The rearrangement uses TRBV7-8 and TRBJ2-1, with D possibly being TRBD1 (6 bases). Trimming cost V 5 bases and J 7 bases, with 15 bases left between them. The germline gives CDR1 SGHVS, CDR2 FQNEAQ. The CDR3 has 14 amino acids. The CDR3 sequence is CASSHTQGPNEQFF. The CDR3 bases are TGTGCCAGCAGCCATACACAGGGACCAAATGAGCAGTTCTTC.

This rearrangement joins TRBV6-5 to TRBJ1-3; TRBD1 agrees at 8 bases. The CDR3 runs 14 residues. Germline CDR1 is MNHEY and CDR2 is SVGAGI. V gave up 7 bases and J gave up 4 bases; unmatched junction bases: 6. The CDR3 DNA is TGTGCCAGCACCCCGACAGGGGAGGGAAACACCATATATTTT. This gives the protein CASTPTGEGNTIYF.

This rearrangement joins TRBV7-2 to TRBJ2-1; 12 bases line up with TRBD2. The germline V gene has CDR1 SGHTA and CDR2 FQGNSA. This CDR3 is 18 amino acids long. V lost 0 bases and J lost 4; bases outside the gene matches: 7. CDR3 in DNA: TGTGCCAGCAGCTTAGCAGTCATAGGACTAGCGGGATACAATGAGCAGTTCTTC. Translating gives CASSLAVIGLAGYNEQFF.

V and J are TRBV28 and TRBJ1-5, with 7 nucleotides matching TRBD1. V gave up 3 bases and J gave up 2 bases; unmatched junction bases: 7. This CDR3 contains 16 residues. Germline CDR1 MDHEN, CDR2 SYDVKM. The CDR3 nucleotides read TGTGCCAGCAGTTTTCAGGGGGAGATGGGCAATCAGCCCCAGCATTTT. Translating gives CASSFQGEMGNQPQHF.

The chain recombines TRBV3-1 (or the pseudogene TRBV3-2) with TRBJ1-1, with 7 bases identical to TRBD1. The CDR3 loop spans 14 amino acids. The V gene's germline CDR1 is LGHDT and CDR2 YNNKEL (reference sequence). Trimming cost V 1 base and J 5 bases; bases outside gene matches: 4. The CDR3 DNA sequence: TGTGCCAGCAGCCAAGGGACAGGCGGAACTGAAGCTTTCTTT. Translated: CASSQGTGGTEAFF.

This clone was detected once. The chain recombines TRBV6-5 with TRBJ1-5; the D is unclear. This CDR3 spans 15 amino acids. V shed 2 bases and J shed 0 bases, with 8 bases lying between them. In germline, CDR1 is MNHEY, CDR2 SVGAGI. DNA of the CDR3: TGTGCCAGCAGTTACCGGCAGGATAGCAATCAGCCCCAGCATTTT. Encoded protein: CASSYRQDSNQPQHF.

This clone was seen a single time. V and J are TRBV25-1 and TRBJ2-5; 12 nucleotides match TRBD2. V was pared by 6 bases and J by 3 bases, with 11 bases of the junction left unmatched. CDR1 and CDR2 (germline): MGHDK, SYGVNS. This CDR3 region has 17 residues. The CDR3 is CASSLTSGSLSEETQYF. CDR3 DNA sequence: TGTGCCAGCAGCCTGACTAGCGGGAGTCTGTCCGAAGAGACCCAGTACTTC.

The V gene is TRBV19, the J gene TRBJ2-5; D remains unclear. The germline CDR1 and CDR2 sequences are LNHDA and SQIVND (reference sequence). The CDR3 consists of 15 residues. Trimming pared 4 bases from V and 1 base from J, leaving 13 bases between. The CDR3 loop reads CASSTGVLPQETQYF. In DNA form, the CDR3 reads TGTGCCAGTAGTACTGGCGTACTACCCCAAGAGACCCAGTACTTC.

The CDR3 loop reads CASSLAPLGTSQGEQFF. CDR3 bases: TGTGCCAGCAGCTTGGCCCCGTTGGGGACTAGTCAAGGTGAGCAGTTCTTC. V usage is TRBV5-4 and J usage is TRBJ2-1; 8 bases map to TRBD2. With 0 bases clipped from V and 9 bases from J, the junction kept 14 bases outside the gene matches. There are 17 residues in the CDR3. Germline CDR1 reads SGHNT; CDR2 reads YYREEE (reference sequence).

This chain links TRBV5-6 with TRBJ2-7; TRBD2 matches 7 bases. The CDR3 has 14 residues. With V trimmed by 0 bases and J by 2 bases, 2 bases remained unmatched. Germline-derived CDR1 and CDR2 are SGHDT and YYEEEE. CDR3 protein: CASSLGLATYEQYF. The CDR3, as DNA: TGTGCCAGCAGCTTGGGACTAGCCACCTACGAGCAGTACTTC.

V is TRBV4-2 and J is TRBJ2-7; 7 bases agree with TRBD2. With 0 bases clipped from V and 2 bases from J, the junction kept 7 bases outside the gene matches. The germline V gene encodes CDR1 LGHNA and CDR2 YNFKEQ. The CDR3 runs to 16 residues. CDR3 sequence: CASSQDLASGAYEQYF. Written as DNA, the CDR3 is TGTGCCAGCAGCCAAGATTTGGCTAGCGGAGCCTACGAGCAGTACTTC.

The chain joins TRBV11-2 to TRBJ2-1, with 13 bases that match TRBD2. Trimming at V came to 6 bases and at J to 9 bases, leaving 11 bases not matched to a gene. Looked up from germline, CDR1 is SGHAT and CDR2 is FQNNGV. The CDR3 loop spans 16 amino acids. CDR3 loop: CASRFQGLAGLGEQFF. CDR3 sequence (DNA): TGTGCCAGCAGATTTCAGGGACTAGCGGGATTGGGTGAGCAGTTCTTC.

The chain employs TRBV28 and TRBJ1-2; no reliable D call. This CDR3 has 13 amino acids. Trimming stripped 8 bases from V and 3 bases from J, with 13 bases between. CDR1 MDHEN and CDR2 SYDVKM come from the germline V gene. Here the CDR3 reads CASGLPHYYGYTF. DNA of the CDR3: TGTGCCAGCGGACTGCCCCACTACTATGGCTACACCTTC.

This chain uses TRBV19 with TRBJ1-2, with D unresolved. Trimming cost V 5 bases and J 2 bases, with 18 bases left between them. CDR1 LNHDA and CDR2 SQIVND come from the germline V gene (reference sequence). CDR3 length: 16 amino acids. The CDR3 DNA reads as TGTGCCAGTAGTTCATACCGGATTGCGGAAAACTATGGCTACACCTTC. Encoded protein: CASSSYRIAENYGYTF.

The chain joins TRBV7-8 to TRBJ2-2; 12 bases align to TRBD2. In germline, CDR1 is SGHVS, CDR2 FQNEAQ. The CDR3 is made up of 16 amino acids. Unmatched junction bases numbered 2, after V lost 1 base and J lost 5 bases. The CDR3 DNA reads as TGTGCCAGCAGCTTAGAGACTAGCGGGAGAACCGGGGAGCTGTTTTTT. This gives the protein CASSLETSGRTGELFF.

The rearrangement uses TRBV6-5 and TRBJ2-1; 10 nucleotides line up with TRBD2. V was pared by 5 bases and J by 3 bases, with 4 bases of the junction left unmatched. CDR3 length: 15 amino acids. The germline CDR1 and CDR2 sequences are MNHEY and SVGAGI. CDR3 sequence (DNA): TGTGCCAGCAGTAAACCTAGCGGGAGCTACAATGAGCAGTTCTTC. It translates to CASSKPSGSYNEQFF.